This TCR beta chain comes out of a study of early T cells in non-severe SARS-CoV-2 infection. Across the whole study: Sequencing targeted bulk RNA from unsorted whole blood, leaving chains unpaired. Regarding the study as a whole: Comparison of clonotypes with VDJdb favored anti-spike CD8 responses while missing private and CD4 specificities.

For this clonotype: Its target is not known.

Individual cDNA molecules were tagged with unique molecular identifiers, the study reported. TCRdb fed the 5' RACE reads into MiXCR, producing one record per CDR3 protein. This sample has approximately 50,000 distinct CDR3 sequences; roughly 9.3% occur once, and the top ten carry 15%. From germline, CDR1 is SEHNR and CDR2 FQNEAQ (reference sequence). The CDR3 length is 16 residues. V was clipped by 3 bases and J by 2 bases; unmatched bases: 4. Sequencing was done on a sample of whole blood. The receptor was derived from an adult who was a healthcare worker with PCR-confirmed SARS-CoV-2 infection or an uninfected control (not recorded which). The chain is built from TRBV7-9 and TRBJ1-4, with 9 bases identical to TRBD1. The CDR3 sequence: CASSLVQGATNEKLFF. The CDR3 nucleotides are TGTGCCAGCAGCTTGGTACAGGGGGCGACTAATGAAAAACTGTTTTTT. The whole variable domain, filled in from reference TRBV7-9 and TRBJ1-4, reads DTGVSQNPRHKITKRGQNVTFRCDPISEHNRLYWYRQTLGQGPEFLTYFQNEAQLEKSRLLSDRFSAERPKGSFSTLEIQRTEQGDSAMYLCASSLVQGATNEKLFFGSGTQLSVL.